Listed here is a single TCR beta chain. The data belong to a study of blood T cell repertoires in COVID-19. Study background: Acute and convalescent COVID-19 samples came from the United States, Italy and Spain. T cells, B-cell-depleted T cells, or PBMCs provided the cDNA or gDNA that served as material.

Germline V CDR1 and CDR2: WNHNN, SYGVQD (reference sequence). Trimming took off 5 bases at V and 0 bases at J, with 5 bases between the two ends. CDR3 size: 14 residues. In the authors' workflow: From reference gene primer amplification, estimates of nucleated cell counts were derived. Profiling relied on immunoSEQ multiplex PCR, and the TCRdb table lists in-frame clones only, not all of them. Clonal size and the V and J genes are those of that table, whereas D and trimming came from the DNA. Of 200,000 to 300,000 clones listed, 84% are singletons. The receptor was derived from a middle-aged man who had recovered from COVID-19. Sequences were obtained from peripheral blood. V gene TRBV10-1 combines with J gene TRBJ2-6; D ambiguous. The CDR3 coding sequence is TGCGCCAGCAGTTCAGACTCTGGGGCCAACGTCCTGACTTTC. Amino acid sequence: CASSSDSGANVLTF.